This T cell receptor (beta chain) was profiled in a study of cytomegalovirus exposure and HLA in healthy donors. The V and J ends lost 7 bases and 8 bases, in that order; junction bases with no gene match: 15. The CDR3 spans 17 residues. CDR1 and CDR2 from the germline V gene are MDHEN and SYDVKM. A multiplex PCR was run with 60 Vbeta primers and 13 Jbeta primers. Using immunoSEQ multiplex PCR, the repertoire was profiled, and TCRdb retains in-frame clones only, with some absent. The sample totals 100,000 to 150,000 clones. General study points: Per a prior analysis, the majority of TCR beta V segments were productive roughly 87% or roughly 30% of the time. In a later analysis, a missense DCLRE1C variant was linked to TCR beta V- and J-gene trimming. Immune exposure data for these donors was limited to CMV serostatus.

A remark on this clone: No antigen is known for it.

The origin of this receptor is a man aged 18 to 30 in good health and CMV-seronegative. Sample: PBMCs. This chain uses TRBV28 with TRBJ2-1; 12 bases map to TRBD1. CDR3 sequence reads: CASTPSSPGQGAHEQFF. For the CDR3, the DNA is TGTGCCAGCACCCCCTCCTCCCCGGGACAGGGGGCCCATGAGCAGTTCTTC.